This T cell receptor beta chain was profiled in a study of tumor-infiltrating lymphocytes in glioblastoma multiforme. CDR3 length equals 13 residues. Germline loops: CDR1 MNHNS, CDR2 SASEGT. TCR beta libraries were built from RNA through three nested multiplex PCR rounds using modified ARM-PCR. A C-beta primer primed TCRB cDNA from approximately 0.5 ug RNA. No unique molecular identifiers were described for these TCRB libraries. Each CDR3 protein is one row after TCRdb ran MiXCR on the multiplex PCR reads. The top ten clones hold approximately 35% of a sample with 30,000 or so distinct CDR3 sequences, 50% to 75% of them seen once. Study results and caveats: The TCR and somatic mutation analysis included just one glioblastoma patient. Clone frequencies may be distorted by unequal TCR transcripts per cell.

In the case of this clonotype: The antigen remains undetermined. A junction end diverges from the germline sequence, so it may reflect a read error.

This chain links TRBV6-1 with TRBJ1-1; a weak D match, TRBD1 (5 bases). Sequencing used brain tumor tissue. The TCR was taken from a male donor with glioblastoma. In DNA, the CDR3 is TGTGCCAGCAGTTATGGGGGGTACACTGAAGCCTCCTTT. Protein sequence: CASSYGGYTEASF.